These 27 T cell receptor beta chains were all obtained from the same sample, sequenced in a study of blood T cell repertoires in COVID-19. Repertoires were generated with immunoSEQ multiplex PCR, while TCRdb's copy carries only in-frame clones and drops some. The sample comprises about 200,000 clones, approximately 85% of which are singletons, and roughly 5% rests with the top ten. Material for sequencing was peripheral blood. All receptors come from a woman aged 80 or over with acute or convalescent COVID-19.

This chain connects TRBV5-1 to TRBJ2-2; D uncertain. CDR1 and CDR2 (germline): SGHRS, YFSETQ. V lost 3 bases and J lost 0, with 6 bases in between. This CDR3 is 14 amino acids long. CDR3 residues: CASSSRPNTGELFF. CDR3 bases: TGCGCCAGCAGCTCCAGGCCGAACACCGGGGAGCTGTTTTTT. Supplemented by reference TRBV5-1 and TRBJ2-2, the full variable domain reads KAGVTQTPRYLIKTRGQQVTLSCSPISGHRSVSWYQQTPGQGLQFLFEYFSETQRNKGNFPGRFSGRQFSNSRSEMNVSTLELGDSALYLCASSSRPNTGELFFGEGSRLTVL.

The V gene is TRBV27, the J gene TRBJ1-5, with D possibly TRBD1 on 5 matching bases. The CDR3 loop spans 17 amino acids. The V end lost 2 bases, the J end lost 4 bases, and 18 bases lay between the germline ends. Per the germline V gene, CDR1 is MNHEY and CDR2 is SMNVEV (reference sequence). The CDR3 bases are TGTGCCAGCAGTTTAACGCCCCGGGTAGGGGAAAATCAGCCCCAGCATTTT. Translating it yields CASSLTPRVGENQPQHF.

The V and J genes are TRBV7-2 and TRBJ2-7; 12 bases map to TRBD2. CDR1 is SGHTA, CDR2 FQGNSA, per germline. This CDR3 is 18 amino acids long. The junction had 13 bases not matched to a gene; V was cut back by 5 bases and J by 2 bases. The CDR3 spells CASSPGADLAGGAYEQYF. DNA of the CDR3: TGTGCCAGCAGCCCCGGGGCGGACCTAGCGGGAGGGGCCTACGAGCAGTACTTC.

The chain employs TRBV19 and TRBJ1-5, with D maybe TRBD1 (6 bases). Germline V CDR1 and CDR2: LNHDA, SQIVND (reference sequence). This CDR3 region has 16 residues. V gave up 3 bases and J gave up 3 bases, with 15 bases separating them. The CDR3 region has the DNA TGTGCCAGTAGTATCTTTACAGGGCTCTTCAATCAGCCCCAGCATTTT. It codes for CASSIFTGLFNQPQHF.

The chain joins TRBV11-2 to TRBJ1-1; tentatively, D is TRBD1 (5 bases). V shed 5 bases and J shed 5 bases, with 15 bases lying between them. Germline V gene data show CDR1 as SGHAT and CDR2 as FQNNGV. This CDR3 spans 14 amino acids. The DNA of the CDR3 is TGTGCCAGCAGCGCGAGTTTGGGGGGAACTGAAGCTTTCTTT. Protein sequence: CASSASLGGTEAFF. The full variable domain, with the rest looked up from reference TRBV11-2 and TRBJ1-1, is EAGVAQSPRYKIIEKRQSVAFWCNPISGHATLYWYQQILGQGPKLLIQFQNNGVVDDSQLPKDRFSAERLKGVDSTLKIQPAKLEDSAVYLCASSASLGGTEAFFGQGTRLTVV.

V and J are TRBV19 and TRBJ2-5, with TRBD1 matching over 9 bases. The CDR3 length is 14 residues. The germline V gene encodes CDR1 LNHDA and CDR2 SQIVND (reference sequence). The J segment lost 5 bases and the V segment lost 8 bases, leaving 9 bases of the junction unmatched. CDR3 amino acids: CASVQTGGGETQYF. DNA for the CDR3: TGTGCCAGTGTCCAGACAGGGGGAGGCGAGACCCAGTACTTC.

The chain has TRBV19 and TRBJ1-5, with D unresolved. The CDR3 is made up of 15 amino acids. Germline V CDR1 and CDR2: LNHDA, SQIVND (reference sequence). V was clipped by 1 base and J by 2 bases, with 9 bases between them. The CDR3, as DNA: TGTGCCAGTAGTATAGGCGAGGGCGGCAATCAGCCCCAGCATTTT. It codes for CASSIGEGGNQPQHF.

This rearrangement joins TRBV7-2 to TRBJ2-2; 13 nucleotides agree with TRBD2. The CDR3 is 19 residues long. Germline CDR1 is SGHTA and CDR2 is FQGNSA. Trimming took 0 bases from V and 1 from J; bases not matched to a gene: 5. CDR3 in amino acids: CASSLASGTSGKNTGELFF. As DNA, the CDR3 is TGTGCCAGCAGCTTAGCCTCCGGGACTAGCGGGAAGAACACCGGGGAGCTGTTTTTT.

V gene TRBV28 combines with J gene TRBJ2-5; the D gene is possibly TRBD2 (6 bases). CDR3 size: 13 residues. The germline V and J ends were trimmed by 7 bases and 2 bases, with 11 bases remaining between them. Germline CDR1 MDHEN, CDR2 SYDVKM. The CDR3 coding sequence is TGTGCCAGCACTCGGGACTGGCAAGAGACCCAGTACTTC. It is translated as CASTRDWQETQYF. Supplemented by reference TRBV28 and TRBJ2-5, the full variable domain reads DVKVTQSSRYLVKRTGEKVFLECVQDMDHENMFWYRQDPGLGLRLIYFSYDVKMKEKGDIPEGYSVSREKKERFSLILESASTNQTSMYLCASTRDWQETQYFGPGTRLLVL.

The chain's CDR3 is CASSHTTKETQYF. The CDR3 nucleotides read TGTGCCAGCAGCCACACTACCAAAGAGACCCAGTACTTC. The chain employs TRBV3-1 (or the pseudogene TRBV3-2) and TRBJ2-5; D ambiguous. The V end lost 3 bases, the J end lost 3 bases, and 8 bases lay between the germline ends. The germline gives CDR1 LGHDT, CDR2 YNNKEL (reference sequence). The CDR3 loop spans 13 amino acids.

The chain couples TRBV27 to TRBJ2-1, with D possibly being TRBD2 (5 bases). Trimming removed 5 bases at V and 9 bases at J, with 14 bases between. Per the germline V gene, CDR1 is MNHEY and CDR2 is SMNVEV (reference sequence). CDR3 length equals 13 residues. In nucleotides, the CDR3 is TGTGCCAGCAGTCCGCCCCGGGGAGTTGAGCAGTTCTTC. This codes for CASSPPRGVEQFF.

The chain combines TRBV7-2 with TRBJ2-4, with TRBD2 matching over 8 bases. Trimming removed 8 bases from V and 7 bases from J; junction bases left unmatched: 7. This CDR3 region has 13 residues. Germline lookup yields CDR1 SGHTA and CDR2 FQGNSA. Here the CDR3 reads CASGGGFENIQYF. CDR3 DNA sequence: TGTGCCAGCGGCGGGGGGTTCGAGAACATTCAGTACTTC.

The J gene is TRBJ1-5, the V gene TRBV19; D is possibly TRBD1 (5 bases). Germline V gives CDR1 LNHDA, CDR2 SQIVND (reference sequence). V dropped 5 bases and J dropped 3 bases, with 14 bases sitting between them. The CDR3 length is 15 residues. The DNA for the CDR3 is TGTGCCAGTAGTCGGTCAGGGATGAACAATCAGCCCCAGCATTTT. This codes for CASSRSGMNNQPQHF.

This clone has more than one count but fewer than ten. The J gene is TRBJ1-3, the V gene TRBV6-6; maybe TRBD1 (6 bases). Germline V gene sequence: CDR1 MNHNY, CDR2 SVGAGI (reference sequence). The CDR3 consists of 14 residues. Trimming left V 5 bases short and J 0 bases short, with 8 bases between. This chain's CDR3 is CASSGTSSGNTIYF. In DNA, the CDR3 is TGTGCCAGCAGTGGGACAAGCTCTGGAAACACCATATATTTT.

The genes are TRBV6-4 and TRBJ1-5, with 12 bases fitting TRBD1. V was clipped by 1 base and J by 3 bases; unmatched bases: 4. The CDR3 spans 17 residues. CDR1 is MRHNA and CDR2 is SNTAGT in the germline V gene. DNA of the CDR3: TGTGCCAGCAGTGACTACGGGACAGGGGGCAACAATCAGCCCCAGCATTTT. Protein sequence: CASSDYGTGGNNQPQHF.

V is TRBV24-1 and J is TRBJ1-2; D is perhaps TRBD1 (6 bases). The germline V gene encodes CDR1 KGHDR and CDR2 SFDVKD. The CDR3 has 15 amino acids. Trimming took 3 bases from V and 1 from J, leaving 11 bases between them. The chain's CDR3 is CATSDPDRGNYGYTF. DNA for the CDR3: TGTGCCACCAGTGATCCGGACAGAGGTAACTATGGCTACACCTTC.

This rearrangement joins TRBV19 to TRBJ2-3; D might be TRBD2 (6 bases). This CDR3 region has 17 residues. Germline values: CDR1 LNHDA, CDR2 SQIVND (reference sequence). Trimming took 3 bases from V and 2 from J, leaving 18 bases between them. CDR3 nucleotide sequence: TGTGCCAGTAGTATGGGGGGACTGGCCCCCTTCACAGATACGCAGTATTTT. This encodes CASSMGGLAPFTDTQYF.

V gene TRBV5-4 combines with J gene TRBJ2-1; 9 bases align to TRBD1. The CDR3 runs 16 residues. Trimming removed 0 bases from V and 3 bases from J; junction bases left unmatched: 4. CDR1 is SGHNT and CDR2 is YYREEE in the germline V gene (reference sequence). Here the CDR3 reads CASSLVGQGVYNEQFF. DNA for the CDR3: TGTGCCAGCAGCTTGGTGGGACAGGGTGTCTACAATGAGCAGTTCTTC.

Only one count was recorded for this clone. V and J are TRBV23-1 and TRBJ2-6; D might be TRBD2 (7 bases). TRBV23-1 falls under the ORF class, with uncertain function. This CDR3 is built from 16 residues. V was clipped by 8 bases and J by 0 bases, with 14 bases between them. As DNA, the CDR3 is TGCGCCAGCCGAGGGGGGGTCGACTCTGGGGCCAACGTCCTGACTTTC. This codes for CASRGGVDSGANVLTF.

The DNA for the CDR3 is TGTGCCAGTTTGACAGCTTTCTCTGGAAACACCATATATTTT. Its translation: CASLTAFSGNTIYF. The chain uses TRBV28 and TRBJ1-3; D is possibly TRBD1 (5 bases). Trimming removed 9 bases from V and 0 bases from J, with 12 bases in between. This CDR3 is built from 14 residues. Germline CDR1 reads MDHEN; CDR2 reads SYDVKM.

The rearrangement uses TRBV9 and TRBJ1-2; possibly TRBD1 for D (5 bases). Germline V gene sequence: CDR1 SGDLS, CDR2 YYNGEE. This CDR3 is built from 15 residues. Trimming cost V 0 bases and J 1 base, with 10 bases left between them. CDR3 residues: CASSVGGSNNYGYTF. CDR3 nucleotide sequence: TGTGCCAGCAGCGTAGGGGGCAGTAATAACTATGGCTACACCTTC. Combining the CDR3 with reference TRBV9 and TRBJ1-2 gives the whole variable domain DSGVTQTPKHLITATGQRVTLRCSPRSGDLSVYWYQQSLDQGLQFLIQYYNGEERAKGNILERFSAQQFPDLHSELNLSSLELGDSALYFCASSVGGSNNYGYTFGSGTRLTVV.

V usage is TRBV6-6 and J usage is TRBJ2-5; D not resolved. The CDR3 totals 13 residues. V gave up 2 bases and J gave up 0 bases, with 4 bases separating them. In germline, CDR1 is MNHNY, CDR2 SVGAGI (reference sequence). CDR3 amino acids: CASSYVDQETQYF. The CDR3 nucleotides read TGTGCCAGCAGTTACGTAGACCAAGAGACCCAGTACTTC.

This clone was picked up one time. CDR3 sequence: CASSLSPVNTEAFF. CDR3 bases: TGTGCCAGCAGTTTATCCCCGGTGAACACTGAAGCTTTCTTT. J is TRBJ1-1 and V is TRBV27; unclear D gene. CDR1 is MNHEY, CDR2 SMNVEV, per germline (reference sequence). The CDR3 sequence is 14 residues long. V was trimmed by 0 bases and J by 0 bases, leaving 5 bases between them.

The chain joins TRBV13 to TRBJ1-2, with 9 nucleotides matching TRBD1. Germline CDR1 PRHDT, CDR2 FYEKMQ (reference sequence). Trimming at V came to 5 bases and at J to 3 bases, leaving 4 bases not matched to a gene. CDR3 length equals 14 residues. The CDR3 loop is CASSLRTGDYGYTF. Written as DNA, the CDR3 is TGTGCCAGCAGCCTCCGGACAGGGGACTATGGCTACACCTTC.

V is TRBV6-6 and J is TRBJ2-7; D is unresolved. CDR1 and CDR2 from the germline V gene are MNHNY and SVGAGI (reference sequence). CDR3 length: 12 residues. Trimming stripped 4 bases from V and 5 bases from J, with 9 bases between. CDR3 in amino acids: CASSSLRNEQYF. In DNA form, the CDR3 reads TGTGCCAGCAGTTCGCTCAGGAACGAGCAGTACTTC.

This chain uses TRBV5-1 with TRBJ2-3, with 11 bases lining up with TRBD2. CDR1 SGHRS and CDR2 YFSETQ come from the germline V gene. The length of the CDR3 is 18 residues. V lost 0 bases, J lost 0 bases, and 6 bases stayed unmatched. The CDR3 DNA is TGCGCCAGCAGCTTGGGCGTTCTAGCGGGAGGTAGCACAGATACGCAGTATTTT. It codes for CASSLGVLAGGSTDTQYF.

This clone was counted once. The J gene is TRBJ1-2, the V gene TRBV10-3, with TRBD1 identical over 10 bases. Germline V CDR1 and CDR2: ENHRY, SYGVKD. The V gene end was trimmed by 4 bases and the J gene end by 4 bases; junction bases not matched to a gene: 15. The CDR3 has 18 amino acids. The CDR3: CAISAGPDRGILSYGYTF. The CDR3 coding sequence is TGTGCCATCAGTGCGGGTCCGGACAGGGGGATCTTAAGCTATGGCTACACCTTC.